This T cell receptor beta chain was documented in a study of CD8 T cells in ankylosing spondylitis. Study findings and constraints: It appeared that ankylosing spondylitis blood was characterized by a TCR beta motif of fewer than 10 highly homologous variants.

Quantitative 5'-RACE was performed with molecular barcodes, and it yielded the TCR beta libraries. TCRdb ran MiXCR on the 5' RACE reads and lists one entry per CDR3 protein. This sample has over 200,000 distinct CDR3 sequences, with around 17% found just once. Germline values: CDR1 SGHTA, CDR2 FQGNSA. The V end lost 0 bases, the J end lost 0 bases, and 6 bases lay between the germline ends. The CDR3 loop spans 15 amino acids. Of note for this clonotype: Its specificity is not known.

This TCR derives from a male donor with ankylosing spondylitis. The sample taken for sequencing was blood, either unsorted or a sorted T cell fraction (not recorded which). The rearrangement links TRBV7-2 to TRBJ2-1; unclear D gene. The CDR3 spells CASSLAASSYNEQFF. CDR3 coding DNA: TGTGCCAGCAGCTTAGCTGCTAGCTCCTACAATGAGCAGTTCTTC.